Below, 23 T cell receptor beta chains from the same sample are listed, as sequenced in a study of CD8+ T cells in alopecia areata. Once RNA had been extracted, it was reverse transcribed into cDNA to act as the sequencing template. TCRdb keeps only in-frame clones here, not all; method: immunoSEQ multiplex PCR. Counted here are 70,000 or so clones, roughly 28% occurring once; the ten biggest clones make up just under 15%. Stated treatment: oral pan-JAK inhibitor, 5-10 mg twice daily. This specimen consisted of CD8+ T cells sorted from blood, obtained at week 4, from a patient treated with tofacitinib. The receptors here all came from a human donor with alopecia areata.

This clone was detected a few times. This rearrangement joins TRBV2 to TRBJ2-5; weak D call: TRBD2 (6 bases). This CDR3 has 10 residues. Germline CDR1 is SNHLY and CDR2 is FYNNEI. V was pared by 8 bases and J by 5 bases, with 6 bases between. CDR3 loop: CASGGETQYF. For the CDR3, the DNA is TGTGCCAGCGGGGGGGAGACCCAGTACTTC. The full variable domain, in which reference TRBV2 and TRBJ2-5 provide the parts outside the CDR3, is EPEVTQTPSHQVTQMGQEVILRCVPISNHLYFYWYRQILGQKVEFLVSFYNNEISEKSEIFDDQFSVERPDGSNFTLKIRSTKLEDSAMYFCASGGETQYFGPGTRLLVL.

This clone has just a few counts. V usage is TRBV30 and J usage is TRBJ2-7; D uncertain. Per the germline V gene, CDR1 is GTSNPN and CDR2 is SVGIG (reference sequence). The CDR3 is 12 residues long. V was trimmed by 3 bases and J by 3 bases, leaving 9 bases between them. Here the CDR3 reads CAWSDLGYEQYF. The CDR3 nucleotides read TGTGCCTGGAGCGATTTAGGCTACGAGCAGTACTTC.

V usage is TRBV29-1 and J usage is TRBJ2-3; D ambiguous. The CDR3 has 14 residues. Between the trimmed V and J ends, which lost 0 bases and 2 bases, there was a span of 9 bases. The germline CDR1 and CDR2 sequences are SQVTM and ANQGSEA. The CDR3 region has the DNA TGCAGCGTTGAAGATCGGACCAACACAGATACGCAGTATTTT. It is translated as CSVEDRTNTDTQYF.

The chain combines TRBV29-1 with TRBJ1-4; possibly TRBD1 for D (5 bases). The CDR3 extends over 16 amino acids. Germline V gene sequence: CDR1 SQVTM, CDR2 ANQGSEA. V was clipped by 4 bases and J by 8 bases, with 23 bases between them. CDR3 DNA: TGCAGCGTTGGCTCGACAAGAGGGGCCCTCGGGGAAAAACTGTTTTTT. Translated, it gives CSVGSTRGALGEKLFF.

V usage is TRBV7-9 and J usage is TRBJ2-1; 14 bases align to TRBD2. Per the germline V gene, CDR1 is SEHNR and CDR2 is FQNEAQ (reference sequence). The ends lost 6 bases at V and 15 bases at J; junction bases unmatched: 10. The CDR3 covers 14 residues. Here the CDR3 DNA reads TGTGCCAGCAGGACTAGCGGGAGGGGGTTTAGTTCGTTCTTC. It yields the protein CASRTSGRGFSSFF.

The chain employs TRBV30 and TRBJ2-7; D may be TRBD2 (7 bases). The CDR3 runs to 13 residues. The germline CDR1 and CDR2 sequences are GTSNPN and SVGIG (reference sequence). V gave up 4 bases and J gave up 3 bases, with 13 bases separating them. In DNA, the CDR3 is TGTGCCTGGACCCCGGGGGGCATCTACGAGCAGTACTTC. Encoded protein: CAWTPGGIYEQYF.

The V call is TRBV4-1, the J call TRBJ2-7; 7 bases agree with TRBD1. The V and J ends lost 0 bases and 5 bases, in that order; junction bases with no gene match: 7. Germline values: CDR1 MGHRA, CDR2 YSYEKL. The CDR3 runs to 15 residues. The CDR3 DNA sequence: TGCGCCAGCAGCCAAGAGACAGGGATTCTCCACGAGCAGTACTTC. It translates to CASSQETGILHEQYF.

In its sample, this clone was seen a few times. The CDR3 spells CASSGPGTLYEQYF. The CDR3 DNA is TGCGCCAGCAGTGGTCCCGGGACTTTATACGAGCAGTACTTC. The chain is built from TRBV10-2 and TRBJ2-7; possibly TRBD2 for D (6 bases). Germline CDR1 is WSHSY and CDR2 is SAAADI. Trimming removed 4 bases at V and 4 bases at J, with 14 bases between. CDR3 length equals 14 residues.

DNA for the CDR3: TGCAGCGTCCATAGCGTAAACTCCTACAATGAGCAGTTCTTC. Protein sequence: CSVHSVNSYNEQFF. The V and J genes are TRBV29-1 and TRBJ2-1, with D perhaps TRBD2 (5 bases). V lost 6 bases and J lost 0, with 12 bases in between. The CDR3 extends over 14 amino acids. The germline CDR1 and CDR2 sequences are SQVTM and ANQGSEA.

This clone was detected a few times. The V gene is TRBV29-1, the J gene TRBJ1-2; no reliable D call. The ends were cut back, 0 bases at V and 8 bases at J, with 13 bases in the middle. The germline V gene has CDR1 SQVTM and CDR2 ANQGSEA. The CDR3 has 13 amino acids. In nucleotides, the CDR3 is TGCAGCGTTGAAGAGGTACAACAAGAGGGCTACACCTTC. Amino acid sequence: CSVEEVQQEGYTF.

The chain has TRBV15 and TRBJ1-5, with D possibly being TRBD1 (5 bases). Germline V lookup: CDR1 LNHNV, CDR2 YYDKDF (reference sequence). This CDR3 region has 16 residues. Trimming left V 0 bases short and J 11 bases short, with 20 bases between. The CDR3 nucleotides are TGTGCCACCAGCAGAGAGGGGGGACCCTCCTCGTCGTCCCAGCATTTT. Translated: CATSREGGPSSSSQHF. Based on the CDR3 plus reference TRBV15 and TRBJ1-5, the full variable domain is DAMVIQNPRYQVTQFGKPVTLSCSQTLNHNVMYWYQQKSSQAPKLLFHYYDKDFNNEADTPDNFQSRRPNTSFCFLDIRSPGLGDTAMYLCATSREGGPSSSSQHFGDGTRLSIL.

V gene TRBV29-1 combines with J gene TRBJ2-7; D call uncertain. CDR1 SQVTM and CDR2 ANQGSEA come from the germline V gene. V lost 1 base and J 3 bases, leaving 10 bases between the germline ends. The CDR3 consists of 13 residues. The CDR3 sequence: CSVEGGADYEQYF. In DNA, the CDR3 is TGCAGCGTTGAAGGGGGTGCCGACTACGAGCAGTACTTC.

The V gene is TRBV27, the J gene TRBJ2-1; 9 bases are shared with TRBD1. The V segment lost 7 bases and the J segment 4 bases; nucleotides outside the gene matches: 8. Germline-derived CDR1 and CDR2 are MNHEY and SMNVEV (reference sequence). This CDR3 spans 15 amino acids. The CDR3 bases are TGTGCCAGCAACGCCGGGACAGGGTCATACAATGAGCAGTTCTTC. Its protein product is CASNAGTGSYNEQFF.

V usage is TRBV30 and J usage is TRBJ2-1; D is unclear. The CDR3 is 11 amino acids. The V gene lost 0 bases and the J gene lost 8 bases, with 5 bases spanning the gap. The germline V gene encodes CDR1 GTSNPN and CDR2 SVGIG (reference sequence). The CDR3 nucleotides read TGTGCCTGGAGTGTACGGGATGAGCAGTTCTTC. This translates into CAWSVRDEQFF.

V is TRBV29-1 and J is TRBJ1-2; D is unclear. Germline CDR1 reads SQVTM; CDR2 reads ANQGSEA. Deletions cut 3 bases from V and 0 bases from J, with 14 bases between. The CDR3 sequence is 15 residues long. Here the CDR3 DNA reads TGCAGCGTTGAGGTCTCGGCCAATTCTAACTATGGCTACACCTTC. The encoded protein is CSVEVSANSNYGYTF.

There are a few counts of this clone. The rearrangement uses TRBV29-1 and TRBJ2-3, with 7 bases identical to TRBD1. The germline CDR1 and CDR2 sequences are SQVTM and ANQGSEA. J was trimmed by 3 bases and V by 8 bases; bases with no gene match: 14. The CDR3 covers 15 residues. The CDR3 protein is CSLAGLTGETDTQYF. For the CDR3, the DNA is TGCAGCCTGGCCGGCCTAACAGGGGAAACAGATACGCAGTATTTT.

Written as DNA, the CDR3 is TGCAGCGCCCATCCTAGCGGGAGATACAATGAGCAGTTCTTC. Translation: CSAHPSGRYNEQFF. The chain carries TRBV29-1 and TRBJ2-1, with 10 bases lining up with TRBD2. There are 14 residues in the CDR3. Germline V gene sequence: CDR1 SQVTM, CDR2 ANQGSEA. Trimming cost V 7 bases and J 4 bases; bases outside gene matches: 7.

The rearrangement uses TRBV6-5 and TRBJ2-1, with D possibly TRBD1 on 6 matching bases. Per the germline V gene, CDR1 is MNHEY and CDR2 is SVGAGI. Deletions cut 2 bases from V and 6 bases from J, with 8 bases between. The CDR3 is 13 residues long. The CDR3 nucleotides are TGTGCCAGCAGTTACGGCAGGGGCAATGAGCAGTTCTTC. It is translated as CASSYGRGNEQFF.

The V and J genes are TRBV5-8 and TRBJ2-5; 10 nucleotides align to TRBD2. The CDR3 has 15 residues. Germline loops: CDR1 SGHTS, CDR2 YDEGEE. The ends lost 3 bases at V and 5 bases at J; junction bases unmatched: 7. CDR3 coding DNA: TGTGCCAGCAGCTCCTCTAGCGGGAGTTGGGAGACCCAGTACTTC. Amino acids: CASSSSSGSWETQYF.

The chain joins TRBV29-1 to TRBJ2-2; 13 positions match TRBD2. V was pared by 7 bases and J by 6 bases, with 2 bases of the junction left unmatched. Germline V CDR1 and CDR2: SQVTM, ANQGSEA. The CDR3 totals 13 residues. CDR3 DNA: TGCAGCGCTACTAGCGGGAGGGCCGGGGAGCTGTTTTTT. This sequence encodes CSATSGRAGELFF.

This chain connects TRBV6-1 to TRBJ1-2, with D possibly being TRBD1 (5 bases). The CDR3 is made up of 15 amino acids. Trimming stripped 6 bases from V and 0 bases from J, with 14 bases between. Germline loops: CDR1 MNHNS, CDR2 SASEGT. As DNA, the CDR3 is TGTGCCAGCAGCTCCTATTTGGGGGCTAACTATGGCTACACCTTC. Translation: CASSSYLGANYGYTF.

The V gene is TRBV19, the J gene TRBJ2-1, with D unclear. Germline values: CDR1 LNHDA, CDR2 SQIVND (reference sequence). This CDR3 comprises 13 residues. V lost 3 bases, J lost 7 bases, and 10 bases lay in between. Written as DNA, the CDR3 is TGTGCCAGTAGTATCTCGGGTTCTAATGAGCAGTTCTTC. Amino acid sequence: CASSISGSNEQFF.

There are a few counts of this clone. The rearrangement uses TRBV7-2 and TRBJ2-3; tentatively, D is TRBD2 (5 bases). V was trimmed by 5 bases and J by 1 base, leaving 13 bases between them. The CDR3 length is 15 residues. The germline CDR1 and CDR2 sequences are SGHTA and FQGNSA. The CDR3, as DNA: TGTGCCAGCAGCCCTACTAGAGTAGGCACAGATACGCAGTATTTT. As protein: CASSPTRVGTDTQYF.